The source of this TCR beta chain is a study of blood T cells in healthy people across ages (dated by TCRdb to between 2015 and 2017). At the level of the whole study: In model experiments, template switching captured roughly one uniquely barcoded TCR beta cDNA molecule for every two T cells. The study measured age-related changes in TCR beta repertoire diversity using deep sequencing normalized with unique cDNA molecular identifiers. Donors were grouped into four age groups: young (average roughly 15 years), middle-aged (less than 40), aged (around 66) and long-lived (just over 80). To avoid experimental bias, donors of different ages were spread randomly across the sequencing lanes. Two additional independent replicas of 1 million unique cDNA reads from the same blood draw were analyzed for two donors (one aged 18 to 30 and one aged 80 or older).

Library preparation used 5' RACE. Sequenced using an Illumina HiSeq 2500. The second PCR ran for roughly 7 to 11 cycles and used a J-beta primer mix along with a sample-barcoded 5' primer. Each TCR beta cDNA molecule received a unique molecular identifier from a template-switch 5' adaptor carrying 12 random nucleotides. Each sample yielded at least 2.5 million CDR3-containing paired-end reads. All of the RNA was converted into first-strand cDNA using the Mint cDNA synthesis kit, with a TRBC-specific oligonucleotide serving as the primer. All cDNA was treated with uracil-DNA glycosylase and then went through a first 18-cycle PCR with the universal primers M1SS and BC2_uni_R. As for how the authors treated the data: For normalization, 1 million high-quality reads were randomly selected from each sample, with every read carrying a distinct molecular identifier. Reads sharing molecular identifiers were discarded rather than binned into consensus sequences. MiTCR, set to a Q25 quality threshold and the strictest error-elimination algorithm, was used for CDR3 identification, clonotype clustering and error correction. A nonparametric unseen species model using Euler transformation provided a lower-bound estimate of total TCR beta diversity. Starting from the raw public reads, TCRdb applied fastp trimming at Q25, assembled clones with MiXCR and retained in-frame beta chains. Rows are combined by CDR3 protein, so each entry shows the most common genes and DNA. These V and J calls derive from TCRdb rather than the authors' analysis. The sample contains roughly 900,000 distinct CDR3 sequences, 29% of them found a single time. Jointly, the top ten make up around 15% of the sample.

Donors were around 37 systemically healthy Caucasian individuals from Russia aged about 6 to 100 years. Each donor gave about 9.7 milliliters of peripheral blood, drawn into EDTA-treated Vacutainer tubes. Ficoll-Paque density-gradient centrifugation was used to isolate PBMCs, with at least 7 million per sample. Trizol reagent was used to extract total RNA from the PBMCs, yielding at least 5 micrograms per sample. For every donor, an aliquot of PBMCs went through flow cytometry to measure the percentages of naive CD45RAhigh/CD27high T cells. Comments on this clonotype: What antigen it recognizes has not been identified. Per-base qualities were not stored, and no clone one base away is much larger.

In the germline V gene, CDR1 corresponds to SQVTM and CDR2 to ANQGSEA. The V and J ends are trimmed by 0 bases and 5 bases, leaving 14 bases between them. From the cysteine through the phenylalanine, the CDR3 covers 15 amino acids. CDR3 DNA only is kept here, 45 bases in frame from base 1. Beyond this particular receptor, the publication reports: As age increased, observed TCR beta diversity per million T cells dropped in a roughly linear way, and a significant reduction was already evident by age about 36. Estimates of total diversity based on one million sequenced T cells were regarded as lower bounds and as underestimates. Compared with the aged group, the long-lived group had more naive CD4+ T cells, fewer expanded clones and increased TCR diversity, suggesting age selection. There was a strong correlation between observed TCR beta diversity and the percentage of naive T cells measured by flow cytometry. Donor CMV infection status was unknown, potentially confounding age-related changes in expanded clonotypes. Conclusive comparison of naive and antigen-experienced compartments was prevented by the profiling of bulk unsorted PBMCs.

This receptor chain uses TRBV29-1 and TRBJ2-1; possibly the D gene is TRBD2, per 6 matching bases. The TCR was taken from a woman of 80 years or more in good health. Sequencing used blood. This receptor carries the CDR3 CSVEDFGTSNNEQFF. The DNA reads TGCAGCGTTGAAGATTTCGGGACTTCGAACAATGAGCAGTTCTTC.